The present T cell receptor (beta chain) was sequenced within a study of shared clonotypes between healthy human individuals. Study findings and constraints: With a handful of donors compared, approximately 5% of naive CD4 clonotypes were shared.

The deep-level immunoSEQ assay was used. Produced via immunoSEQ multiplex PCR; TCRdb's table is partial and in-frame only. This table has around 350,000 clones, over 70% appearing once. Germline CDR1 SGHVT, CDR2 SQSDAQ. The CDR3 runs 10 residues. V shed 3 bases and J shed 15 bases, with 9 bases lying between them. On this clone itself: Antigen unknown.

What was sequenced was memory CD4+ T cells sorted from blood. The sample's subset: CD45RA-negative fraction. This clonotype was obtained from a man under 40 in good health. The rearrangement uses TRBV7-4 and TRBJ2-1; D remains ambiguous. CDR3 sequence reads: CASSFLLGFF. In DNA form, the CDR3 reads TGTGCCAGCAGCTTTTTACTGGGGTTCTTC.